The next 20 T cell receptor beta chains were all read from a single sample in a study of T cell repertoires in cytomegalovirus infection. Their antigens remain unidentified. TCRdb used MiXCR to reprocess the reads, holding one entry per CDR3 protein. This sample has around 78,000 distinct CDR3 sequences, with roughly a quarter found just once. This material consisted of CD8+ T cells from cultured PBMCs, taken from culture after CMV antigen stimulation. The receptors come from a human donor in good health (CMV status not recorded). Some clones in this sample may be carry-over from other donors' samples.

The gene calls are TRBV24-1 and TRBJ2-3; TRBD1 matches 7 bases. The trim removed 4 bases at V and 2 bases at J, leaving 8 bases unmatched. The CDR3 runs to 16 residues. CDR1 KGHDR and CDR2 SFDVKD come from the germline V gene. The CDR3 reads CATSDALDRYTDTQYF. DNA of the CDR3: TGTGCCACCAGTGACGCTCTGGACAGGTACACAGATACGCAGTATTTT.

The genes are TRBV29-1 and TRBJ1-1, with TRBD1 identical over 7 bases. This CDR3 region has 11 residues. Germline loops: CDR1 SQVTM, CDR2 ANQGSEA. The V and J ends lost 3 bases and 12 bases, in that order; junction bases with no gene match: 7. DNA of the CDR3: TGCAGCGTTGACAAGACAGGGTGGTCTTTCTTT. Protein sequence: CSVDKTGWSFF.

The rearrangement uses TRBV11-2 and TRBJ1-1; no clear D. The germline V gene encodes CDR1 SGHAT and CDR2 FQNNGV. The CDR3 is made up of 13 amino acids. V lost 5 bases to trimming and J lost 4 bases, with 11 bases between them. The CDR3: CASSPSNPTEAFF. In nucleotides, the CDR3 is TGTGCCAGCAGCCCATCGAACCCCACTGAAGCTTTCTTT.

This clonotype has only a few counts. The rearrangement uses TRBV3-1 and TRBJ1-4, with 11 bases that match TRBD1. This CDR3 has 17 residues. V lost 0 bases, J lost 5 bases, and 5 bases stayed unmatched. Germline lookup yields CDR1 LGHDT and CDR2 YNNKEL (reference sequence). The CDR3 coding sequence is TGTGCCAGCAGCCAAGATAGGGACAGGGGGATAAATGAAAAACTGTTTTTT. Encoded protein: CASSQDRDRGINEKLFF. Together with reference TRBV3-1 and TRBJ1-4, the CDR3 gives the full variable domain: DTAVSQTPKYLVTQMGNDKSIKCEQNLGHDTMYWYKQDSKKFLKIMFSYNNKELIINETVPNRFSPKSPDKAHLNLHINSLELGDSAVYFCASSQDRDRGINEKLFFGSGTQLSVL.

There are a few counts of this clonotype. The gene calls are TRBV7-3 and TRBJ2-3; TRBD2 agrees at 10 bases. CDR3 length: 18 residues. V trimming: 0 bases; J trimming: 1 base; junction bases outside the gene matches: 7. The V gene's germline CDR1 is SGHTA and CDR2 FQGTGA. In DNA form, the CDR3 reads TGTGCCAGCAGCTTAACGAGCGGGCTAGCGGGGGGCACAGATACGCAGTATTTT. Amino acids: CASSLTSGLAGGTDTQYF.

This clonotype was picked up many times. Here the CDR3 DNA reads TGTGCCAGCAGCTTATTAGGGGAAGAAGATACGCAGTATTTT. Its protein is CASSLLGEEDTQYF. The rearrangement uses TRBV7-6 and TRBJ2-3; D may be TRBD1 (5 bases). V was clipped by 2 bases and J by 5 bases, with 11 bases between them. The CDR3 is made up of 14 amino acids. Germline V lookup: CDR1 SGHVS, CDR2 FNYEAQ. The full variable domain, its missing parts supplied by reference TRBV7-6 and TRBJ2-3, is GAGVSQSPRYKVTKRGQDVALRCDPISGHVSLYWYRQALGQGPEFLTYFNYEAQQDKSGLPNDRFSAERPEGSISTLTIQRTEQRDSAMYRCASSLLGEEDTQYFGPGTRLTVL.

This clonotype occurred a few times. V is TRBV28 and J is TRBJ1-1, with D perhaps matching TRBD1 (5 bases). The CDR3 is 14 amino acids. Between the trimmed V and J ends, which lost 3 bases and 4 bases, there was a span of 12 bases. CDR1 and CDR2 from the germline V gene are MDHEN and SYDVKM. The CDR3 region is CASSFETVVTEAFF. Written as DNA, the CDR3 is TGTGCCAGCAGTTTCGAGACAGTTGTCACTGAAGCTTTCTTT.

Comment on this clonotype: This may arise from a read error, as a much more abundant clone is one base away. The chain carries TRBV27 and TRBJ2-3, with D possibly matching TRBD1 (6 bases). Germline V gene data show CDR1 as MNHEY and CDR2 as SMNVEV (reference sequence). This CDR3 is built from 13 residues. The CDR3 DNA reads TGTGTCAGTAGGCGGACAGGCACAGATACGCAGTATTTT. Protein product: CVSRRTGTDTQYF.

The CDR3 sequence is CATSRGSGNTIYF. The CDR3 DNA reads as TGTGCCACCAGCAGAGGCTCTGGAAACACCATATATTTT. This chain connects TRBV15 to TRBJ1-3; D call uncertain. Trimming removed 1 base at V and 0 bases at J, with 1 base between. This CDR3 contains 13 residues. Germline loops: CDR1 LNHNV, CDR2 YYDKDF (reference sequence).

This clonotype was seen ten or more times. For the CDR3, the DNA is TGTGCCAGCAGCCCGACAGGGGTTGCAACTGAGCAGTTCTTC. Its protein is CASSPTGVATEQFF. This chain links TRBV7-3 with TRBJ2-1, with 8 positions matching TRBD1. The ends lost 5 bases at V and 9 bases at J; junction bases unmatched: 9. CDR3 length: 14 residues. Per germline, CDR1 SGHTA and CDR2 FQGTGA.

On this clonotype itself: This could be a read error, since a much larger clone is one nucleotide away. The chain employs TRBV7-4 and TRBJ1-2; D gene unclear. The ends were cut back, 0 bases at V and 3 bases at J, with 14 bases in the middle. The CDR3 extends over 16 amino acids. Germline V gives CDR1 SGHVT, CDR2 SQSDAQ. CDR3 protein: CASSLALGIDDYGYTF. DNA of the CDR3: TGTGCCAGCAGCTTAGCGCTCGGGATAGACGACTATGGCTACACCTTC.

This clonotype was seen at least ten times. The chain combines TRBV7-2 with TRBJ1-2, with 7 bases identical to TRBD1. CDR3 length: 15 residues. V lost 5 bases and J lost 0; bases outside the gene matches: 6. Per the germline V gene, CDR1 is SGHTA and CDR2 is FQGNSA. The CDR3 protein is CASSPTGIANYGYTF. The DNA of the CDR3 is TGTGCCAGCAGCCCGACAGGGATAGCTAACTATGGCTACACCTTC.

The chain uses TRBV6-2 or TRBV6-3 and TRBJ2-7, with 15 bases fitting TRBD2. Per germline, CDR1 MNHEY and CDR2 SVGEGT. The CDR3 contains 20 residues. Germline trimming cut 6 bases from V and 2 bases from J; bases unmatched to any gene: 17. As DNA, the CDR3 is TGTGCCAGCAGACCAAGGAGAGGACTAGCGGGGGGGCCAGGGGCCTACGAGCAGTACTTC. It codes for CASRPRRGLAGGPGAYEQYF.

At least ten counts were recorded for this clonotype. The chain couples TRBV6-2 or TRBV6-3 to TRBJ2-7, with 12 bases identical to TRBD2. The CDR3 spans 17 residues. Germline CDR1 is MNHEY and CDR2 is SVGEGT. The J segment lost 3 bases and the V segment lost 7 bases, leaving 13 bases of the junction unmatched. The CDR3 protein is CASTEPWTSGELYEQYF. CDR3 DNA: TGTGCCAGCACCGAACCCTGGACTAGCGGGGAGCTCTACGAGCAGTACTTC.

This clonotype was counted a single time. The V call is TRBV27, the J call TRBJ2-1; 9 bases line up with TRBD2. The CDR3 length is 15 residues. Per the germline V gene, CDR1 is MNHEY and CDR2 is SMNVEV (reference sequence). J lost 5 bases, V lost 8 bases, and 10 bases had no gene match. CDR3 protein: CASRDSGSRDNEQFF. As DNA, the CDR3 is TGTGCCAGCCGTGATAGCGGGAGTAGGGACAATGAGCAGTTCTTC.

This clonotype was counted many times. J is TRBJ2-1 and V is TRBV7-9; 7 nucleotides agree with TRBD1. The CDR3 is made up of 14 amino acids. V lost 4 bases and J lost 1; bases outside the gene matches: 1. CDR1 is SEHNR and CDR2 is FQNEAQ in the germline V gene (reference sequence). CDR3: CASSSGQSYNEQFF. In DNA form, the CDR3 reads TGTGCCAGCAGCTCGGGACAGTCCTACAATGAGCAGTTCTTC.

This clonotype was counted only a few times. The J gene is TRBJ2-7, the V gene TRBV5-1, with 7 positions matching TRBD1. From germline, CDR1 is SGHRS and CDR2 YFSETQ. Losses at the gene ends were 3 bases for V and 3 bases for J; bases not matched to a gene: 9. The CDR3 is made up of 15 amino acids. In DNA, the CDR3 is TGCGCCAGCAGCTGGCCTCCGGGACAGAGCTACGAGCAGTACTTC. Amino acids: CASSWPPGQSYEQYF.

This sequence joins TRBV9 and TRBJ2-1; 15 nucleotides align to TRBD2. This CDR3 has 16 residues. The germline CDR1 and CDR2 sequences are SGDLS and YYNGEE. Germline trimming cut 7 bases from V and 8 bases from J; bases unmatched to any gene: 10. The CDR3, as DNA: TGTGCCAGCGGTACTGATGGGACTAGCGGGGGGTATGAGCAGTTCTTC. It encodes CASGTDGTSGGYEQFF.

At least ten counts were recorded for this clonotype. CDR3 in DNA: TGTGCCAGCAGTTTCCCCGACAGGGGAGGAGAAAAACTGTTTTTT. Protein: CASSFPDRGGEKLFF. The rearrangement joins TRBV28 to TRBJ1-4, with 8 bases lining up with TRBD1. With V trimmed by 3 bases and J by 8 bases, 8 bases remained unmatched. CDR1 is MDHEN, CDR2 SYDVKM, per germline. The CDR3 length is 15 residues.

This clonotype came up a few times. The chain combines TRBV10-3 with TRBJ2-5; no clear D gene. Germline CDR1 ENHRY, CDR2 SYGVKD. Trimming stripped 0 bases from V and 2 bases from J, with 7 bases between. The CDR3 runs to 14 residues. The chain's CDR3 is CAISESSAQETQYF. CDR3 DNA: TGTGCCATCAGTGAGTCGTCAGCTCAAGAGACCCAGTACTTC.